One sample yielded the 12 T cell receptor beta chains listed below, sequenced in a study of beta chain features in type 1 diabetes. General observations from the study: Researchers report that Type 1 diabetes patients had moderately but significantly shorter TCRB CDR3s across all four CD4+ subsets.

As every portion of the isolated RNA was reverse transcribed, the sequencing read expressed TCRB transcripts. Measured with immunoSEQ multiplex PCR; TCRdb has only the in-frame clones, and not every one. The sample includes more than 300,000 clones, about a tenth seen only once; the top ten take more than 0.8%. Their specific antigens are unknown. Sample: central memory CD4+ T cells from blood. These receptors were taken from a man aged 25 to 40 with type 1 diabetes.

The chain uses TRBV11-2 and TRBJ2-2, with D unresolved. Trimming removed 7 bases from V and 1 base from J, with 10 bases in between. CDR1 is SGHAT and CDR2 is FQNNGV in the germline V gene. There are 14 residues in the CDR3. As DNA, the CDR3 is TGTGCCAGCACTGGGTCCAGGAACACCGGGGAGCTGTTTTTT. Its protein is CASTGSRNTGELFF.

This clone appeared many times. This sample also contains other DNA sequences that code for the same CDR3. The CDR3 DNA reads TGCAGCGTTGACAATGAGCAGTTCTTC. Protein product: CSVDNEQFF. The chain employs TRBV29-1 and TRBJ2-1; D gene uncertain. This CDR3 has 9 amino acids. Between the trimmed V and J ends, which lost 3 bases and 6 bases, there was a span of 0 bases. In germline, CDR1 is SQVTM, CDR2 ANQGSEA.

This chain joins TRBV6-1 and TRBJ2-2; D gene uncertain. V lost 4 bases and J 2 bases, leaving 5 bases between the germline ends. The germline CDR1 and CDR2 sequences are MNHNS and SASEGT. CDR3 length: 13 residues. The CDR3 DNA reads as TGTGCCAGCAGTGCCGAAAACACCGGGGAGCTGTTTTTT. It yields the protein CASSAENTGELFF.

The CDR3 sequence: CASRPGTGGLPLHF. CDR3 in DNA: TGTGCCAGCAGGCCCGGGACAGGGGGCTTACCCCTCCACTTT. This rearrangement joins TRBV6-5 to TRBJ1-6, with TRBD1 matching 12 bases. Germline values: CDR1 MNHEY, CDR2 SVGAGI. Trimming removed 6 bases from V and 12 bases from J; junction bases left unmatched: 6. The CDR3 has 14 residues.

The chain recombines TRBV11-2 with TRBJ1-3; no firm D call. Between the trimmed V and J ends, which lost 6 bases and 2 bases, there was a span of 14 bases. This CDR3 has 15 amino acids. CDR1 and CDR2 from the germline V gene are SGHAT and FQNNGV. The CDR3 DNA reads as TGTGCCAGCAGATCCGGGCTGACGCCTGGAAACACCATATATTTT. Amino acid sequence: CASRSGLTPGNTIYF.

The CDR3 DNA reads TGCGCCAGCAGCTTTACCCCAGGGGCAGATACGCAGTATTTT. Translating it yields CASSFTPGADTQYF. The rearrangement uses TRBV5-1 and TRBJ2-3, with a weak D call TRBD1 (6 bases). Germline values: CDR1 SGHRS, CDR2 YFSETQ. The CDR3 has 14 residues. V lost 2 bases to trimming and J lost 4 bases, with 11 bases between them.

The J gene is TRBJ1-5, the V gene TRBV7-9, with TRBD1 identical over 7 bases. Germline trimming cut 3 bases from V and 3 bases from J; bases unmatched to any gene: 5. Germline CDR1 SEHNR, CDR2 FQNEAQ (reference sequence). CDR3 length: 15 amino acids. The CDR3 here is CASSLMGQYNQPQHF. The CDR3 bases are TGTGCCAGCAGCTTGATGGGACAGTACAATCAGCCCCAGCATTTT.

This clone has more than one count but fewer than ten. Other DNA sequences within the sample encode an identical CDR3. The chain joins TRBV29-1 to TRBJ2-7; D is possibly TRBD1 (5 bases). The CDR3 has 12 residues. The germline V gene has CDR1 SQVTM and CDR2 ANQGSEA. The germline V and J ends were trimmed by 7 bases and 3 bases, with 13 bases remaining between them. The CDR3 DNA sequence: TGCAGCGCAACAGGTAATAGCTACGAGCAGTACTTC. Its protein product is CSATGNSYEQYF.

In nucleotides, the CDR3 is TGCGCCAGCAAGGGAGTGGGGGACGGGGCTAATGAAAAACTGTTTTTT. Protein: CASKGVGDGANEKLFF. The chain links TRBV5-1 to TRBJ1-4, with a possible D match to TRBD1 (5 bases). The germline gives CDR1 SGHRS, CDR2 YFSETQ. Trimming stripped 6 bases from V and 3 bases from J, with 18 bases between. The CDR3 is 16 residues long.

This chain uses TRBV5-6 with TRBJ1-5, with TRBD1 as a possible D gene (5 bases). The CDR3 runs 14 residues. V lost 2 bases, J lost 7 bases, and 13 bases lay in between. Germline CDR1 is SGHDT and CDR2 is YYEEEE. The CDR3 DNA sequence: TGTGCCAGCAGCTTCGGGGGTGCACAGCAGCCCCAGCATTTT. Residues: CASSFGGAQQPQHF.

This clone appeared many times. The chain recombines TRBV11-2 with TRBJ2-3; possibly TRBD1 or TRBD2 for D (5 bases each). Germline V gene lookup returns CDR1 SGHAT and CDR2 FQNNGV. V gave up 2 bases and J gave up 10 bases, with 16 bases separating them. The CDR3 sequence is 14 residues long. For the CDR3, the DNA is TGTGCCAGCAGCTTACTGGTTCCGGGGCCGTCGCAGTATTTT. Translating it yields CASSLLVPGPSQYF.

V gene TRBV9 combines with J gene TRBJ2-3; the match to TRBD2 covers 9 bases. The V and J ends lost 5 bases and 4 bases, in that order; junction bases with no gene match: 8. Germline CDR1 and CDR2: SGDLS and YYNGEE. The CDR3 covers 15 residues. The chain's CDR3 is CASSDWRGGPDTQYF. The CDR3 DNA reads TGTGCCAGCAGTGACTGGCGGGGGGGCCCAGATACGCAGTATTTT.